This T cell receptor (beta chain) appears in the sequencing data of a study of OX40 agonist ivuxolimab in advanced cancers. Concerning the study at large: Ivuxolimab was an agonistic, fully human IgG2 monoclonal antibody directed against OX40 (CD134), a costimulatory receptor. Intravenous ivuxolimab was administered to patients every 2 weeks at six dose levels: 0.01, 0.1, 0.3, 1.5, 3 and 10 mg/kg. Of the roughly 53 patients in dose escalation, approximately 20 had hepatocellular carcinoma, about 15 had melanoma, 9 had renal cell carcinoma and 9 had head and neck cancer. In the dose-escalation cohort, approximately 82% of patients were male, and the mean age was roughly 60 years with a range of roughly 20 to 80. Patients were allowed to have had prior anti-PD-1, anti-PD-L1 or anti-CTLA-4 therapy, and approximately 40% of the dose-escalation patients had been treated with checkpoint inhibitors. Three dose-escalation patients achieved partial responses, one with hepatocellular carcinoma and two with cutaneous melanoma. The purpose of peripheral TCRbeta sequencing was to test whether ivuxolimab changed TCR sequence diversity and led to clonal T-cell expansion. The paper reports the monotherapy dose-escalation portion (N = 52 patients) of the phase I ivuxolimab trial.

The trial excluded patients who had a history of autoimmune disease or were on systemic immunosuppression. Peripheral blood for TCR sequencing was collected from all dose cohorts at baseline, on cycle 4 day 1, and on cycle 7 day 1. The samples were taken from a phase I, first-in-human, multicenter, open-label dose-escalation trial of ivuxolimab. The trial enrolled adults with locally advanced or metastatic head and neck squamous cell, hepatocellular, melanoma or renal cell carcinoma. CD4+ and CD8+ T cells were sorted separately from peripheral blood before TCR sequencing. Genomic DNA was extracted from sorted cells for sequencing of the TCRbeta CDR3 region. The immunoSEQ Assay was used for sequencing of TCRbeta CDR3 regions. Not all clones reach the TCRdb copy of this immuneACCESS table, which keeps in-frame sequences only. Checked studies attribute under half of the gap to unresolved V genes and leave the rest unexplained. The table for this sample lists some 98,000 clones; roughly 91% of them were counted only once. Of the sample, 0.31% is held by the ten largest clones.

The cysteine opens and the phenylalanine closes a CDR3 of 17 amino acids. Of all the DNA, just the CDR3 is kept, 51 bases in frame from base 1. Paper-wide results and their limitations: After ivuxolimab, CD8+ T cells had more expanded clones than CD4+ T cells on average. In partial responders in the 0.1-3.0 mg/kg groups, normalized peripheral clonal expansion was found to be among the lowest, especially among CD8+ T cells. Antigen specificity was not determined for the clonally expanded peripheral T cells. At doses from 0.1 to 3.0 mg/kg, clonal expansion was seen in both CD4+ and CD8+ blood T cells between baseline and week 6. Low levels of normalized T-cell clonal expansion were also seen in some patients who did not respond.

In the case of this clone: Its antigen has not been determined. There are no base qualities to consult, and no much larger clone falls within one base.

The TCR sequence derives from an adult with an advanced solid tumor such as melanoma, head and neck, liver or kidney cancer. The material sequenced was CD4+ or CD8+ T cells sorted from blood, taken in a trial of the OX40 agonist ivuxolimab. The chain is encoded by TRBV12-2 joined to TRBJ2-5; the table names TRBD2, a call not compared with the DNA. TRBV12-2 is a recognized pseudogene. The CDR3: CASRLPVLAGGPETQYF. Here is the DNA: TGTGCAAGTCGCTTACCCGTACTAGCGGGGGGGCCGGAGACCCAGTACTTC.